These 23 T cell receptor beta chains share one sample of origin, sequenced in a study of blood T cell repertoires in COVID-19. Data came from immunoSEQ multiplex PCR; TCRdb stores just in-frame clones and leaves some out. The sample lists approximately 85,000 clones, 85% to 90% occurring once. Sequenced: peripheral blood. The origin of the receptors is a woman of 80 years or more with active or convalescent COVID-19.

The chain couples TRBV6-5 to TRBJ1-3; 10 bases are shared with TRBD1. The length of the CDR3 is 15 residues. Germline CDR1 is MNHEY and CDR2 is SVGAGI. Losses at the gene ends were 4 bases for V and 7 bases for J; bases not matched to a gene: 7. CDR3 bases: TGTGCCAGCAGTTCCGACAGGGGGCAGGGGAACACCATATATTTT. Protein product: CASSSDRGQGNTIYF.

The chain combines TRBV27 with TRBJ2-7; 8 bases line up with TRBD2. V was pared by 5 bases and J by 0 bases, with 9 bases of the junction left unmatched. CDR3 size: 16 residues. Per the germline V gene, CDR1 is MNHEY and CDR2 is SMNVEV (reference sequence). CDR3 amino acids: CASSRGGGSLSYEQYF. The CDR3 DNA reads TGTGCCAGCAGTCGGGGGGGCGGGAGCCTCTCCTACGAGCAGTACTTC.

This clone came up once. V is TRBV11-2 and J is TRBJ2-1; TRBD2 might be the D (5 bases). In germline, CDR1 is SGHAT, CDR2 FQNNGV. Between the trimmed V and J ends, which lost 3 bases and 10 bases, there was a span of 19 bases. The CDR3 runs to 15 residues. The CDR3 region is CASSLGTPYSGEQFF. CDR3 coding DNA: TGTGCCAGCAGCTTGGGCACACCTTACTCGGGGGAGCAGTTCTTC. Based on the CDR3 plus reference TRBV11-2 and TRBJ2-1, the full variable domain is EAGVAQSPRYKIIEKRQSVAFWCNPISGHATLYWYQQILGQGPKLLIQFQNNGVVDDSQLPKDRFSAERLKGVDSTLKIQPAKLEDSAVYLCASSLGTPYSGEQFFGPGTRLTVL.

V and J are TRBV7-9 and TRBJ1-1; 8 bases fit TRBD1. The length of the CDR3 is 14 residues. The V and J ends lost 5 bases and 1 base, in that order; junction bases with no gene match: 3. CDR1 and CDR2 (germline): SEHNR, FQNEAQ (reference sequence). CDR3 DNA: TGTGCCAGCAGCAAGGACAGGGCGAACACTGAAGCTTTCTTT. It yields the protein CASSKDRANTEAFF.

The rearrangement joins TRBV18 to TRBJ1-1, with 7 bases lining up with TRBD1. CDR3 length equals 14 residues. Germline loops: CDR1 KGHSH, CDR2 LQKENI. Trimming at V came to 3 bases and at J to 8 bases, leaving 9 bases not matched to a gene. The CDR3: CASSPGRGRVEAFF. CDR3 in DNA: TGTGCCAGCTCACCCGGGAGGGGGCGAGTCGAAGCTTTCTTT.

The CDR3 reads CASSPFVRQGNQPQHF. CDR3 in DNA: TGTGCCAGCTCACCCTTCGTCCGACAGGGGAATCAGCCCCAGCATTTT. The chain joins TRBV18 to TRBJ1-5; 8 bases match TRBD1. Germline CDR1 and CDR2: KGHSH and LQKENI. Trimming cost V 3 bases and J 4 bases; bases outside gene matches: 8. The CDR3 has 16 residues.

This clone appeared a single time. The rearrangement joins TRBV7-9 to TRBJ1-1; no definite D call. Per germline, CDR1 SEHNR and CDR2 FQNEAQ (reference sequence). Between the trimmed V and J ends, which lost 6 bases and 4 bases, there was a span of 12 bases. The CDR3 sequence is 13 residues long. The CDR3 loop reads CASRVGSGTEAFF. The CDR3 DNA is TGTGCCAGCAGGGTGGGCTCTGGCACTGAAGCTTTCTTT.

This chain links TRBV29-1 with TRBJ1-5; 7 bases align to TRBD1. Germline V lookup: CDR1 SQVTM, CDR2 ANQGSEA. J was trimmed by 5 bases and V by 5 bases; bases with no gene match: 6. The CDR3 extends over 13 amino acids. The CDR3 DNA sequence: TGCAGCGTTTCGGGACAGCGAGATCAGCCCCAGCATTTT. This encodes CSVSGQRDQPQHF.

The genes are TRBV6-1 and TRBJ1-1, with TRBD1 matching over 7 bases. CDR1 is MNHNS and CDR2 is SASEGT in the germline V gene. V was clipped by 2 bases and J by 0 bases; unmatched bases: 3. The CDR3 has 15 residues. For the CDR3, the DNA is TGTGCCAGCAGTGAAATGGGACAGCTGAACACTGAAGCTTTCTTT. Translation gives CASSEMGQLNTEAFF.

The genes are TRBV20-1 and TRBJ2-2; D is ambiguous. The V end lost 3 bases, the J end lost 1 base, and 6 bases lay between the germline ends. From germline, CDR1 is DFQATT and CDR2 SNEGSKA (reference sequence). The CDR3 runs to 13 residues. The CDR3 sequence: CSASPRNTGELFF. In DNA form, the CDR3 reads TGCAGTGCTAGTCCGAGGAACACCGGGGAGCTGTTTTTT.

The chain links TRBV4-3 to TRBJ1-2; D unresolved. Trimming cost V 0 bases and J 10 bases, with 15 bases left between them. The CDR3 contains 14 residues. Germline-derived CDR1 and CDR2 are LGHNA and YSLEER. The CDR3 loop reads CASSQDLIREVYTF. The CDR3 DNA follows: TGCGCCAGCAGCCAAGATCTCATCCGGGAAGTCTACACCTTC.

The CDR3 DNA is TGCAGCGTCACGACAGGGACCTACGAGCAGTACTTC. It encodes CSVTTGTYEQYF. V and J are TRBV29-1 and TRBJ2-7, with 7 bases that match TRBD1. The CDR3 is 12 residues long. J lost 2 bases, V lost 6 bases, and 4 bases had no gene match. CDR1 is SQVTM, CDR2 ANQGSEA, per germline.

The sample holds a few counts of this clone. The genes are TRBV11-2 and TRBJ1-2, with 9 bases aligning to TRBD1. The CDR3 spans 15 residues. V was pared by 0 bases and J by 4 bases, with 3 bases of the junction left unmatched. CDR1 is SGHAT, CDR2 FQNNGV, per germline. CDR3 bases: TGTGCCAGCAGCTTAGAGGACAGGGGAGGCTATGGCTACACCTTC. Encoded protein: CASSLEDRGGYGYTF.

This rearrangement joins TRBV28 to TRBJ1-5, with D possibly being TRBD1 (5 bases). Per the germline V gene, CDR1 is MDHEN and CDR2 is SYDVKM. V was trimmed by 5 bases and J by 6 bases, leaving 14 bases between them. The CDR3 consists of 14 residues. The CDR3 DNA is TGTGCCAGCAGTGGTCCGGGACTTACTCAGCCCCAGCATTTT. It is translated as CASSGPGLTQPQHF.

The chain recombines TRBV7-2 with TRBJ2-6, with 9 bases aligning to TRBD1. V shed 6 bases and J 1 base; nucleotides not matched to a gene: 7. This CDR3 comprises 17 residues. Germline-derived CDR1 and CDR2 are SGHTA and FQGNSA. The CDR3 loop reads CASSLSGTGSGANVLTF. For the CDR3, the DNA is TGTGCCAGCAGTTTATCCGGGACAGGGTCTGGGGCCAACGTCCTGACTTTC.

V gene TRBV28 combines with J gene TRBJ1-3; D unclear. V lost 2 bases, J lost 4 bases, and 18 bases lay in between. Per the germline V gene, CDR1 is MDHEN and CDR2 is SYDVKM. This CDR3 region has 17 residues. This CDR3 reads CASSLPPTTPLGNTIYF. In nucleotides, the CDR3 is TGTGCCAGCAGTTTACCCCCAACGACTCCCCTCGGAAACACCATATATTTT. The entire variable domain, with the rest obtained from reference TRBV28 and TRBJ1-3, is as follows: DVKVTQSSRYLVKRTGEKVFLECVQDMDHENMFWYRQDPGLGLRLIYFSYDVKMKEKGDIPEGYSVSREKKERFSLILESASTNQTSMYLCASSLPPTTPLGNTIYFGEGSWLTVV.

The V gene is TRBV19, the J gene TRBJ1-5; 10 bases map to TRBD1. With 5 bases clipped from V and 2 bases from J, the junction kept 6 bases outside the gene matches. This CDR3 region has 16 residues. CDR1 and CDR2 from the germline V gene are LNHDA and SQIVND (reference sequence). The CDR3 bases are TGTGCCAGTAGTGTAGGGACAGGGGTTCGCAATCAGCCCCAGCATTTT. Its protein product is CASSVGTGVRNQPQHF.

The chain employs TRBV6-2 or TRBV6-3 and TRBJ2-1, with D possibly matching TRBD1 (5 bases). This CDR3 has 15 amino acids. Per the germline V gene, CDR1 is MNHEY and CDR2 is SVGEGT. V lost 6 bases and J 0 bases, leaving 12 bases between the germline ends. For the CDR3, the DNA is TGTGCCAGCAGCCGCGACAGCTTCTCCTACAATGAGCAGTTCTTC. Its protein product is CASSRDSFSYNEQFF.

The V call is TRBV7-2, the J call TRBJ2-5; the D gene is possibly TRBD2 (5 bases). In germline, CDR1 is SGHTA, CDR2 FQGNSA. Trimming pared 5 bases from V and 3 bases from J, leaving 10 bases between. The CDR3 consists of 13 residues. The CDR3 coding sequence is TGTGCCAGCAGCCGAGATAGCGAAGAGACCCAGTACTTC. This sequence encodes CASSRDSEETQYF.

The rearrangement links TRBV28 to TRBJ1-3, with 12 nucleotides matching TRBD1. The CDR3 contains 15 residues. Per the germline V gene, CDR1 is MDHEN and CDR2 is SYDVKM. Trimming at V came to 5 bases and at J to 4 bases, leaving 3 bases not matched to a gene. CDR3 nucleotides: TGTGCCAGCAGTCGGGACAGGGGGCTCGGAAACACCATATATTTT. It encodes CASSRDRGLGNTIYF.

This chain links TRBV27 with TRBJ1-6; D perhaps matches TRBD1 (5 bases). This CDR3 comprises 14 residues. The germline V and J ends were trimmed by 2 bases and 7 bases, with 9 bases remaining between them. Germline V gene sequence: CDR1 MNHEY, CDR2 SMNVEV (reference sequence). The CDR3 reads CASSLGAQNSPLHF. As DNA, the CDR3 is TGTGCCAGCAGTTTAGGGGCACAAAATTCACCCCTCCACTTT.

V is TRBV5-8 and J is TRBJ2-3; 8 positions match TRBD1. Germline trimming cut 5 bases from V and 3 bases from J; bases unmatched to any gene: 2. This CDR3 region has 13 residues. CDR1 is SGHTS and CDR2 is YDEGEE in the germline V gene. In DNA, the CDR3 is TGTGCCAGCAGTCGACAGGGGACAGATACGCAGTATTTT. Its protein is CASSRQGTDTQYF.

This chain connects TRBV9 to TRBJ2-1; 8 bases fit TRBD2. Germline trimming cut 0 bases from V and 6 bases from J; bases unmatched to any gene: 5. The germline V gene has CDR1 SGDLS and CDR2 YYNGEE. The length of the CDR3 is 15 residues. The CDR3 reads CASSVVGTRINEQFF. CDR3 sequence (DNA): TGTGCCAGCAGCGTAGTGGGGACTAGAATCAATGAGCAGTTCTTC.